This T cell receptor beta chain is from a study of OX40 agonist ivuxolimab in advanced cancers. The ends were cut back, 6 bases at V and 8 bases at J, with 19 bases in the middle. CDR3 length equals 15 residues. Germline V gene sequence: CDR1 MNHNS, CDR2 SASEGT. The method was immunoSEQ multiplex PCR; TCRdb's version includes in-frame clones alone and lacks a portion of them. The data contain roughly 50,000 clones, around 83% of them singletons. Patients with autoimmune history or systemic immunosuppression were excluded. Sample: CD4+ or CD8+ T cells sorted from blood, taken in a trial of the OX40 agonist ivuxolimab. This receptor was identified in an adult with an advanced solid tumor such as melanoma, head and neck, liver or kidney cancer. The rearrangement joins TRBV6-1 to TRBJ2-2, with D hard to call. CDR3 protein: CASRAHSDLPGELFF. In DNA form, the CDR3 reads TGTGCCAGCAGAGCACACAGCGACCTACCGGGGGAGCTGTTTTTT.